Shown below are 25 T cell receptor beta chains from a single sample sequenced in a study of OX40 agonist ivuxolimab in advanced cancers. Sequencing was performed with immunoSEQ multiplex PCR; in TCRdb, only in-frame clones are kept and a portion is missing. Altogether around 29,000 clones are present, more than 75% being singletons, with the ten largest covering under 20%. The sample was CD4+ or CD8+ T cells sorted from blood, taken in a trial of the OX40 agonist ivuxolimab. These receptors were obtained from an adult with an advanced solid tumor such as melanoma, head and neck, liver or kidney cancer.

This chain connects TRBV28 to TRBJ1-1; 7 bases agree with TRBD1. This CDR3 has 15 amino acids. In germline, CDR1 is MDHEN, CDR2 SYDVKM. V lost 5 bases and J lost 7; bases outside the gene matches: 13. CDR3 sequence reads: CASSTRDSVFGEAFF. The DNA for the CDR3 is TGTGCCAGCAGTACTCGGGACAGCGTCTTCGGTGAAGCTTTCTTT. Looking up the rest from reference TRBV28 and TRBJ1-1 gives the full variable domain: DVKVTQSSRYLVKRTGEKVFLECVQDMDHENMFWYRQDPGLGLRLIYFSYDVKMKEKGDIPEGYSVSREKKERFSLILESASTNQTSMYLCASSTRDSVFGEAFFGQGTRLTVV.

V and J are TRBV4-3 and TRBJ2-1, with a possible D match to TRBD1 (7 bases). CDR3 length: 18 amino acids. V lost 0 bases and J 12 bases, leaving 27 bases between the germline ends. Per the germline V gene, CDR1 is LGHNA and CDR2 is YSLEER. CDR3 nucleotides: TGCGCCAGCAGCCAAGAGAGGGGAACAGGGGCCCCCTACGGGGGGCAGTTCTTC. As protein: CASSQERGTGAPYGGQFF.

This clone was detected only a few times. The chain uses TRBV7-9 and TRBJ2-7; weak D call: TRBD2 (5 bases). Deletions cut 11 bases from V and 2 bases from J, with 13 bases between. The germline V gene encodes CDR1 SEHNR and CDR2 FQNEAQ (reference sequence). This CDR3 has 12 amino acids. CDR3 nucleotide sequence: TGTGCCTCCGGAGGCTCGACCTACGAGCAGTACTTC. Amino acids: CASGGSTYEQYF.

The chain is built from TRBV5-6 and TRBJ2-2; possibly TRBD1 or TRBD2 for D (6 bases each). Per the germline V gene, CDR1 is SGHDT and CDR2 is YYEEEE. The CDR3 consists of 17 residues. Trimming removed 0 bases at V and 2 bases at J, with 14 bases between. CDR3 DNA: TGTGCCAGCAGCTTGGTTTTGGGGGGCCCCAACACCGGGGAGCTGTTTTTT. Its translation: CASSLVLGGPNTGELFF. Using reference TRBV5-6 and TRBJ2-2 for the parts outside the CDR3, the full variable domain is DAGVTQSPTHLIKTRGQQVTLRCSPKSGHDTVSWYQQALGQGPQFIFQYYEEEERQRGNFPDRFSGHQFPNYSSELNVNALLLGDSALYLCASSLVLGGPNTGELFFGEGSRLTVL.

The V and J genes are TRBV10-3 and TRBJ1-5; 8 nucleotides align to TRBD1. Per the germline V gene, CDR1 is ENHRY and CDR2 is SYGVKD. The CDR3 has 14 residues. Germline trimming cut 3 bases from V and 5 bases from J; bases unmatched to any gene: 3. CDR3 nucleotides: TGTGCCATCAGTGATACAGGGGGGGATCAGCCCCAGCATTTT. This sequence encodes CAISDTGGDQPQHF.

CDR3: CASSNGGSSYEQYF. The CDR3 DNA sequence: TGTGCCAGCAGCAATGGCGGGAGCTCCTACGAGCAGTACTTC. V gene TRBV6-5 combines with J gene TRBJ2-7, with 7 nucleotides matching TRBD2. The V and J ends lost 6 bases and 0 bases, in that order; junction bases with no gene match: 5. From germline, CDR1 is MNHEY and CDR2 SVGAGI. The CDR3 loop spans 14 amino acids.

The CDR3: CASKGGGVGYTF. CDR3 nucleotides: TGTGCCAGCAAAGGGGGGGGTGTTGGCTACACCTTC. V usage is TRBV27 and J usage is TRBJ1-2; perhaps TRBD1 as D (6 bases). The germline gives CDR1 MNHEY, CDR2 SMNVEV (reference sequence). The V end was cut by 7 bases, the J end by 7 bases, with 13 bases between. The CDR3 has 12 residues.

This clone was seen a few times. Written as DNA, the CDR3 is TGTGCCAGCAGCGTAGCGCAGAACACTGAAGCTTTCTTT. As protein: CASSVAQNTEAFF. The chain is built from TRBV9 and TRBJ1-1; no clear D gene. The V end lost 0 bases, the J end lost 1 base, and 4 bases lay between the germline ends. CDR3 length: 13 residues. Germline CDR1 reads SGDLS; CDR2 reads YYNGEE.

The chain employs TRBV9 and TRBJ2-7; 14 bases map to TRBD2. The CDR3 has 15 residues. The germline V gene encodes CDR1 SGDLS and CDR2 YYNGEE. J was trimmed by 5 bases and V by 4 bases; bases with no gene match: 5. Here the CDR3 reads CASSPTSGGAHEQYF. Written as DNA, the CDR3 is TGTGCCAGCAGCCCGACTAGCGGGGGGGCTCACGAGCAGTACTTC.

The chain is built from TRBV28 and TRBJ2-7; D possibly corresponds to TRBD1 (6 bases). The CDR3 contains 13 residues. Trimming removed 6 bases at V and 3 bases at J, with 12 bases between. CDR1 is MDHEN, CDR2 SYDVKM, per germline. CDR3 in amino acids: CASRYTGNYEQYF. The DNA of the CDR3 is TGTGCCAGCAGATATACAGGGAACTACGAGCAGTACTTC.

This sequence joins TRBV10-2 and TRBJ1-4; 9 bases are a match to TRBD1. Trimming removed 6 bases from V and 6 bases from J; junction bases left unmatched: 8. CDR3 length: 15 residues. Germline values: CDR1 WSHSY, CDR2 SAAADI. Written as DNA, the CDR3 is TGCGCCAGCAGCGAAATACAGGGGGCGTATGAAAAACTGTTTTTT. Amino acid sequence: CASSEIQGAYEKLFF.

The chain recombines TRBV9 with TRBJ2-7, with TRBD1 matching 7 bases. The CDR3 sequence is 15 residues long. Germline-derived CDR1 and CDR2 are SGDLS and YYNGEE. Trimming took 0 bases from V and 3 from J; bases not matched to a gene: 6. CDR3 in DNA: TGTGCCAGCAGCGTAGGGGCCCGGGACAGCTACGAGCAGTACTTC. Protein product: CASSVGARDSYEQYF.

The chain combines TRBV27 with TRBJ2-1; 10 nucleotides match TRBD2. V gave up 3 bases and J gave up 10 bases; unmatched junction bases: 6. The length of the CDR3 is 14 residues. The germline V gene has CDR1 MNHEY and CDR2 SMNVEV (reference sequence). Here the CDR3 DNA reads TGTGCCAGCAGTTTGGGACTAGCGTTAGGCGAGCAGTTCTTC. It translates to CASSLGLALGEQFF.

This clone appeared a single time. This chain links TRBV6-5 with TRBJ2-3; D possibly uses TRBD1 or TRBD2 (6 bases each). The CDR3 covers 13 residues. The ends were cut back, 5 bases at V and 2 bases at J, with 8 bases in the middle. CDR1 and CDR2 (germline): MNHEY, SVGAGI. CDR3 region: CASSRGATDTQYF. The CDR3 DNA reads as TGTGCCAGCAGTAGGGGGGCCACAGATACGCAGTATTTT.

The genes are TRBV7-8 and TRBJ2-7; possibly TRBD2 for D (5 bases). V was shortened by 5 bases and J by 6 bases, with 17 bases between the two germline ends. Per germline, CDR1 SGHVS and CDR2 FQNEAQ. This CDR3 is built from 14 residues. In nucleotides, the CDR3 is TGTGCCAGCAGCCCGTCCAGGACTGGCCTCGAGCAGTACTTC. It translates to CASSPSRTGLEQYF.

This clone was seen a handful of times. The chain recombines TRBV12-5 with TRBJ2-7; 7 bases fit TRBD2. The CDR3 is made up of 19 amino acids. CDR1 LGHNT and CDR2 FRNRAP come from the germline V gene. V gave up 1 base and J gave up 0 bases; unmatched junction bases: 15. CDR3 region: CASGLAYRGGVASSYEQYF. Here the CDR3 DNA reads TGTGCTAGTGGTTTGGCGTATCGGGGAGGGGTGGCCAGCTCCTACGAGCAGTACTTC.

A remark on this clone: Mismatch with germline at one junction end may stem from a read error. This sample includes further DNA sequences coding for the same CDR3. The chain links TRBV7-7 to TRBJ2-1; 12 bases are a match to TRBD1. The CDR3 has 16 residues. CDR1 SSHAT and CDR2 FNYEAQ come from the germline V gene (reference sequence). CDR3 in amino acids: CASSLEGQGAYNEQFF. The CDR3 DNA is TGTGCTAGCAGCTTAGAGGGACAGGGGGCGTACAATGAGCAGTTCTTC. The whole variable domain, filled in from reference TRBV7-7 and TRBJ2-1, reads GAGVSQSPRYKVTKRGQDVTLRCDPISSHATLYWYQQALGQGPEFLTYFNYEAQPDKSGLPSDRFSAERPEGSISTLTIQRTEQRDSAMYRCASSLEGQGAYNEQFFGPGTRLTVL.

The chain links TRBV11-3 to TRBJ1-1, with D maybe TRBD1 (6 bases). The CDR3 is 16 residues long. Germline V gives CDR1 SGHNT, CDR2 YENEEA. The germline V and J ends were trimmed by 7 bases and 4 bases, with 22 bases remaining between them. The CDR3 spells CASTEGGWSRSTEAFF. The CDR3 region has the DNA TGTGCCAGCACGGAGGGGGGGTGGTCAAGGAGCACTGAAGCTTTCTTT.

The chain combines TRBV25-1 with TRBJ2-3; D not certain. The germline CDR1 and CDR2 sequences are MGHDK and SYGVNS. CDR3 length equals 12 residues. V was trimmed by 5 bases and J by 6 bases, leaving 9 bases between them. In DNA, the CDR3 is TGTGCCAGCAGTCCCGGTGGGGATACGCAGTATTTT. Translating it yields CASSPGGDTQYF.

The sample holds a few counts of this clone. CDR3 residues: CASSSRQADYGYTF. CDR3 sequence (DNA): TGTGCCAGCAGCTCCAGACAGGCTGACTATGGCTACACCTTC. The gene calls are TRBV7-9 and TRBJ1-2; perhaps TRBD1 as D (6 bases). The CDR3 extends over 14 amino acids. The V gene lost 4 bases and the J gene lost 3 bases, with 12 bases spanning the gap. Looked up from germline, CDR1 is SEHNR and CDR2 is FQNEAQ (reference sequence).

The genes are TRBV4-1 and TRBJ2-1, with a possible D match to TRBD1 (6 bases). Looked up from germline, CDR1 is MGHRA and CDR2 is YSYEKL. The length of the CDR3 is 16 residues. The germline V and J ends were trimmed by 8 bases and 8 bases, with 25 bases remaining between them. CDR3 sequence: CASGGTAISGRDEQFF. The CDR3 DNA sequence: TGCGCCAGCGGGGGCACTGCTATCAGCGGCAGGGATGAGCAGTTCTTC.

This clone was observed a handful of times. The chain has TRBV19 and TRBJ2-7; D remains ambiguous. The CDR3 runs 15 residues. From germline, CDR1 is LNHDA and CDR2 SQIVND (reference sequence). Between the trimmed V and J ends, which lost 0 bases and 2 bases, there was a span of 11 bases. CDR3 sequence (DNA): TGTGCCAGTAGTATAGATCACGACCGCACCTACGAGCAGTACTTC. Residues: CASSIDHDRTYEQYF.

The gene calls are TRBV11-3 and TRBJ1-1; TRBD1 is a possible D gene (6 bases). Trimming removed 4 bases from V and 8 bases from J, with 14 bases in between. Germline CDR1 is SGHNT and CDR2 is YENEEA. This CDR3 has 13 residues. The CDR3 region has the DNA TGTGCCAGCAGCTACTCCGGGACACGCGAAGCTTTCTTT. Amino acids: CASSYSGTREAFF.

The chain uses TRBV11-2 and TRBJ2-7; D remains unclear. This CDR3 is built from 13 residues. Germline loops: CDR1 SGHAT, CDR2 FQNNGV. V was cut by 2 bases and J by 0 bases, with 5 bases left in between. In DNA form, the CDR3 reads TGTGCCAGCAGCTTAACTGACTCCTACGAGCAGTACTTC. Its translation: CASSLTDSYEQYF.

The CDR3 loop is CASSLSRDTQYF. The CDR3, as DNA: TGTGCCAGCAGTTTATCCCGGGATACGCAGTATTTT. The gene calls are TRBV27 and TRBJ2-3; D remains unclear. The CDR3 sequence is 12 residues long. V lost 0 bases and J 6 bases, leaving 4 bases between the germline ends. Per the germline V gene, CDR1 is MNHEY and CDR2 is SMNVEV (reference sequence).